This TCR beta chain was documented in a study of T-cell memory formation after mild COVID-19. Looking at the study overall: Clusters were largely donor specific. General study findings and limits: Among CD4+ contracting clones, most were CM and EM, and CD8+ ones EMRA. The appearance of some responding clones in pre-infection memory suggested that cross-reactive memory joined.

This CDR3 has 15 amino acids. Per germline, CDR1 MGHRA and CDR2 YSYEKL. V lost 4 bases, J lost 8 bases, and 17 bases lay in between. This clonotype was seen a few times. Antigen: not known. Constant-segment primers were used for 5'RACE, and the resulting TCR alpha and TCR beta cDNA libraries carried sample barcodes and UMIs. TCRdb re-derived calls from the 5' RACE reads in MiXCR, one entry per CDR3 protein. This table holds hundreds of thousands of distinct CDR3 sequences, approximately 15% found once. The source is a man aged 18 to 29 who had mild COVID-19 (a few samples of this study predate the infection). Cell type and time point are not known. This chain uses TRBV4-1 with TRBJ1-4, with D uncertain. Sequenced input: PBMCs or a T cell subset sorted from them (not recorded which). The DNA for the CDR3 is TGCGCCAGCAGCCCGCCCAGCTCGGTTGGGGAAAAACTGTTTTTT. Amino acid sequence: CASSPPSSVGEKLFF.